Reported below is one T cell receptor (beta chain). Seattle enrolled patients during active infection and tracked them longitudinally. This specimen comes from a study of blood T cell repertoires in COVID-19. Method: immunoSEQ multiplex PCR; TCRdb's copy keeps in-frame clones and lacks some. The repertoire holds about 210,000 clones, with roughly 80% as singletons. Germline V gene data show CDR1 as SNHLY and CDR2 as FYNNEI. Trimming removed 4 bases from V and 2 bases from J; junction bases left unmatched: 2. This CDR3 has 13 residues. This TCR was recovered from a woman of 80 years or more with COVID-19, enrolled during active disease. Specimen: peripheral blood. The V and J genes are TRBV2 and TRBJ2-7; 7 nucleotides align to TRBD1. The CDR3 coding sequence is TGTGCCAGCAGTGCGGGACAGACCTACGAGCAGTACTTC. Translated, it gives CASSAGQTYEQYF. Based on the CDR3 plus reference TRBV2 and TRBJ2-7, the full variable domain is EPEVTQTPSHQVTQMGQEVILRCVPISNHLYFYWYRQILGQKVEFLVSFYNNEISEKSEIFDDQFSVERPDGSNFTLKIRSTKLEDSAMYFCASSAGQTYEQYFGPGTRLTVT.